This TCR beta chain appears in the sequencing data of a study of cytomegalovirus exposure and HLA in healthy donors. On the study more broadly: There were about 85 million unique TCRs (from HLA-typed donors) in an early data release.

V lost 2 bases and J lost 6; bases outside the gene matches: 7. Germline V gene sequence: CDR1 KGHSH, CDR2 LQKENI. The CDR3 spans 16 residues. Study-level points and caveats: A previous analysis found most TCR beta V segments productive roughly 90% or roughly 30% of the time. Published work reported that the classifier diagnosed cytomegalovirus status with high specificity and sensitivity.

PCR involved 60 Vbeta and 13 Jbeta primers. The authors' processing: In a later analysis, the count reached some 75 million unique TCR beta chains, with about 12 million shared. Using immunoSEQ multiplex PCR, the repertoire was profiled, and TCRdb retains in-frame clones only, with some absent. V and J calls and clone size are copied from that table; D and trimming were computed from the DNA. The table gives some 75,000 clones; the top ten clones make up under 6.5% of it. As for this clone: What it binds is unknown.

The sequence was collected from a man aged 40-49 years in good health and CMV-seronegative. The gene calls are TRBV18 and TRBJ1-5, with TRBD1 matching over 10 bases. Sequencing used PBMCs. CDR3 nucleotides: TGTGCCAGCTCACCAGCCGGGACAGGGGTCCTTCAGCCCCAGCATTTT. Protein: CASSPAGTGVLQPQHF.